The present T cell receptor (beta chain) was sequenced within a study of spatial heterogeneity in lung cancer (dated by TCRdb to about 2019). About the study as a whole: Beta-chain transcripts were consistently detected in greater numbers than alpha-chain transcripts, which likely reflects a higher abundance of beta-chain transcripts. In the raw uncorrected reads, each unique combination of TCR and UMI appeared more than ten times on average. In non-small cell lung cancer, the study quantitatively compared TCR alpha and beta repertoires across several tumor regions, matched nontumor lung, and blood. The study linked features of the TCR repertoire to counts of nonsynonymous mutations, which were determined by whole-exome sequencing of tumor tissue. At surgery, roughly 220 tumor regions, around 67 matched nontumor lung samples and 56 PBMC samples were TCR-sequenced for both alpha and beta chains.

The time point tag for this specimen amounts to: sample taken at primary tumor resection. Donors were 72 patients with early-stage, untreated non-small cell lung cancer from the lung TRACERx cohort. TCR sequencing used whole RNA extracted from tumor and nontumor lung tissue, or from cryopreserved PBMC samples, without cell sorting. Only patients for whom sufficient RNA was available from at least two tumor regions were selected for TCR sequencing. CDR1 and CDR2, per the germline V gene (reference sequence), are SEHNR and FQNEAQ. The CDR3 measures 13 amino acids from cysteine to phenylalanine. Only the CDR3 portion is preserved as DNA: 39 bases, with reading frame beginning at the first base. V and J are truncated by 4 bases and 4 bases respectively, leaving an intervening sequence of 10 bases. Results the study describes overall, beyond this receptor: Additional single-cell paired TCR alpha and beta sequencing was considered necessary to confirm, at a functional level, the hypothesis that regional TCRs recognize regional mutations. Ubiquitous expanded tumor TCRs were detected in blood more often at tumor resection than at routine follow-up.

This clonotype was seen at least ten times. The antigen it binds to is not known. No per-base quality is available; no much larger clone lies one base away. The library was made by 5' RACE. Sequencing relied on a NextSeq 500. In the TCR library protocol, a unique molecular identifier was attached to each TCR cDNA molecule so that PCR and sequencing errors could be corrected. Under the source paper's analysis protocol: Decombinator tools were used for TCR identification, UMI-based error correction and CDR3 extraction. Expanded TCRs were defined as those above a frequency of 2 per 1,000, corresponding to the top 1% of the tumor frequency distribution. Renyi diversity was computed with the R vegan package after each repertoire had been subsampled 100 times to 5,000 TCRs. CDR3 similarity networks were constructed using string-kernel similarity of amino acid triplets, with links drawn between CDR3s whose pairwise similarity was above 0.82. TCRdb itself trimmed the public reads at Q25 with fastp, ran MiXCR and retained productive beta chains. Entries that share a CDR3 protein sequence are merged under the most common genes and DNA. The V and J calls and clone size are TCRdb's, not the authors'. Recorded for this sample are tens of thousands of distinct CDR3 sequences; approximately 8% of them occurred a single time. Of the sample, 6.5% to 8.5% falls within the top ten clones.

The chain employs TRBV7-9 and TRBJ1-1; the D gene is perhaps TRBD1, on 6 matching bases. The receptor was isolated from a male donor with early-stage non-small cell lung cancer. The specimen was PBMCs, collected at surgery. The CDR3 protein: CASSSRGATEAFF. DNA sequence: TGTGCCAGCAGCTCGAGGGGGGCCACTGAAGCTTTCTTT.